The 11 T cell receptor beta chains below come from one sample, sequenced in a study of T cell repertoires in cytomegalovirus infection. TCRdb reprocessed the reads with MiXCR, giving one entry per CDR3 protein. The table lists fewer than 350,000 distinct CDR3 sequences, under 35% of them singletons. Their antigens remain unidentified. The sequencing here drew on cultured PBMCs, taken from culture after CMV antigen stimulation. Source of these receptors: a human donor in good health (CMV status not recorded). Some clones in this sample may be carry-over from other donors' samples.

The chain employs TRBV6-1 and TRBJ2-3, with D tentatively TRBD1 (5 bases). This CDR3 spans 13 amino acids. Trimming removed 6 bases from V and 4 bases from J, with 11 bases in between. Germline assignment: CDR1 MNHNS and CDR2 SASEGT. DNA for the CDR3: TGTGCCAGCAGACGCGCAGGGCCAGATACGCAGTATTTT. Translating gives CASRRAGPDTQYF.

The rearrangement links TRBV4-1 to TRBJ2-3; 8 nucleotides match TRBD1. Germline lookup yields CDR1 MGHRA and CDR2 YSYEKL. After removal of 4 bases from V and 7 bases from J, the junction contained 7 bases not matched to a gene. CDR3 length: 14 residues. CDR3 DNA: TGCGCCAGCAGCCCCTCGACAGGGGCAAATACGCAGTATTTT. Translated, it gives CASSPSTGANTQYF.

This clonotype was picked up a small number of times. The V call is TRBV6-2 or TRBV6-3, the J call TRBJ1-6, with 9 positions matching TRBD1. Germline values: CDR1 MNHEY, CDR2 SVGEGT. V was pared by 6 bases and J by 11 bases, with 8 bases of the junction left unmatched. The CDR3 consists of 14 residues. CDR3 DNA: TGTGCCAGCAGGCAACAGGGGGCGCGGGCACCCCTCCACTTT. Amino acid sequence: CASRQQGARAPLHF.

The CDR3, as DNA: TGTGCCATCAGTGAGTCGGGACAGGGTCTTGAAAAACTGTTTTTT. This sequence encodes CAISESGQGLEKLFF. The J gene is TRBJ1-4, the V gene TRBV10-3, with 9 bases aligning to TRBD1. The CDR3 is 15 residues long. Germline assignment: CDR1 ENHRY and CDR2 SYGVKD. Unmatched junction bases numbered 3, after V lost 0 bases and J lost 7 bases.

This clonotype was detected a few times. The rearrangement uses TRBV6-5 and TRBJ2-5; D might be TRBD1 or TRBD2, each matching 5 bases. CDR3 size: 14 residues. The germline V gene encodes CDR1 MNHEY and CDR2 SVGAGI. The germline V and J ends were trimmed by 2 bases and 3 bases, with 10 bases remaining between them. CDR3 bases: TGTGCCAGCAGTTACACTAGGGGAAAAGAGACCCAGTACTTC. Amino acids: CASSYTRGKETQYF.

The sample holds a few counts of this clonotype. The DNA of the CDR3 is TGCAGTGCTGGGGGTCCGACAGCCTCTAGTTATGGCTACACCTTC. Its protein product is CSAGGPTASSYGYTF. J is TRBJ1-2 and V is TRBV20-1; tentative D call: TRBD1 (5 bases). Germline V gives CDR1 DFQATT, CDR2 SNEGSKA (reference sequence). The CDR3 covers 15 residues. Trimming pared 5 bases from V and 5 bases from J, leaving 21 bases between.

This clonotype has a handful of counts. The chain uses TRBV12-3 or TRBV12-4 and TRBJ2-3; D unclear. This CDR3 region has 15 residues. Trimming cost V 5 bases and J 5 bases, with 17 bases left between them. This CDR3 is CASSPTNLGGDTQYF. The CDR3 nucleotides read TGTGCCAGCAGTCCGACCAACCTAGGCGGAGATACGCAGTATTTT.

The chain is built from TRBV28 and TRBJ2-7; D is possibly TRBD1 or TRBD2 (7 bases each). With 3 bases removed from V and 6 bases from J, the gap between germline ends came to 12 bases. CDR3 length equals 13 residues. The germline CDR1 and CDR2 sequences are MDHEN and SYDVKM. The CDR3 DNA sequence: TGTGCCAGCAGTTTTGCAGGGGGGGGCGAGCAGTACTTC. Translating gives CASSFAGGGEQYF.

This clonotype showed up just a few times. V is TRBV19 and J is TRBJ2-5; D possibly corresponds to TRBD2 (5 bases). This CDR3 region has 15 residues. Trimming shortened V by 1 base and J by 4 bases, and 13 bases separated the two germline ends. The germline gives CDR1 LNHDA, CDR2 SQIVND (reference sequence). The CDR3 DNA reads as TGTGCCAGTAGTATAGGTGCAGGCGGAGGAGAGACCCAGTACTTC. Protein product: CASSIGAGGGETQYF.

V and J are TRBV7-7 and TRBJ2-7; 7 bases map to TRBD1. V lost 5 bases to trimming and J lost 4 bases; unmatched junction nucleotides: 8. The CDR3 sequence is 14 residues long. Germline values: CDR1 SSHAT, CDR2 FNYEAQ (reference sequence). The CDR3 sequence is CASSQRDSWYEQYF. CDR3 in DNA: TGTGCCAGCAGCCAACGGGACAGTTGGTACGAGCAGTACTTC.

V is TRBV20-1 and J is TRBJ2-7; 7 bases are a match to TRBD1. V gave up 2 bases and J gave up 1 base; unmatched junction bases: 5. CDR3 length: 14 amino acids. Germline V gives CDR1 DFQATT, CDR2 SNEGSKA (reference sequence). The DNA for the CDR3 is TGCAGTGCTAGACCAGGGGGTCTGTCCTACGAGCAGTACTTC. Translation: CSARPGGLSYEQYF.